These 5 T cell receptor beta chains came from one sample sequenced in a study of blood T cells in healthy people across ages. The use of a sample-barcoded 5' primer and a J-beta primer mix characterized a second PCR of roughly 6 to 11 cycles. TCRdb analysed the 5' RACE reads with MiXCR anew, one entry per CDR3 protein. The profile shows approximately 580,000 distinct CDR3 sequences, around 24% of them singletons. These same records also appear under a second study, on T cells of mothers and their children.

Sequencing input: blood. These TCRs come from a boy aged 10-17 years in good health.

This clonotype was counted a few times. The CDR3 ends on some other residue instead of the conserved phenylalanine or tryptophan, so this is likely a read error. The chain couples TRBV7-2 to TRBJ2-7; 8 positions agree with TRBD1. The CDR3 runs 16 residues. Germline V gene sequence: CDR1 SGHTA, CDR2 FQGNSA. V shed 5 bases, J shed 1 base, and the junction held 10 bases outside the gene matches. The CDR3 here is CASSRSGTGESYEQYS. The CDR3 DNA sequence: TGTGCCAGCAGCCGTTCCGGGACAGGTGAATCCTACGAGCAGTACTCC.

This clonotype was counted between two and nine times. The chain couples TRBV29-1 to TRBJ2-5; perhaps TRBD2 as D (6 bases). The J call may be incorrect, as the DNA end agrees better with TRBJ2-1. The CDR3 is 13 amino acids. CDR1 is SQVTM, CDR2 ANQGSEA, per germline. The CDR3 loop reads CSVEPLGRNEQFF. In nucleotides, the CDR3 is TGCAGCGTTGAACCGTTGGGGAGGAATGAGCAGTTCTTC.

The chain links TRBV24-1 to TRBJ2-1, with TRBD1 matching over 8 bases. CDR3 length: 15 residues. Germline V gene data show CDR1 as KGHDR and CDR2 as SFDVKD. After removal of 5 bases from V and 4 bases from J, the junction contained 6 bases not matched to a gene. In nucleotides, the CDR3 is TGTGCCACCAGTGCCTCCGGACAGGGATACAATGAGCAGTTCTTC. As protein: CATSASGQGYNEQFF.

The chain employs TRBV7-2 and TRBJ2-3; D remains unclear. V was clipped by 1 base and J by 5 bases, with 7 bases between them. CDR1 is SGHTA and CDR2 is FQGNSA in the germline V gene. The CDR3 length is 13 residues. The CDR3 region has the DNA TGTGCCAGCAGCTTAGAGGCGGAAGATACGCAGTATTTT. As protein: CASSLEAEDTQYF.

The sample holds a few counts of this clonotype. The chain employs TRBV19 and TRBJ1-6; D gene uncertain. With 3 bases removed from V and 0 bases from J, the gap between germline ends came to 9 bases. The CDR3 has 16 amino acids. The V gene's germline CDR1 is LNHDA and CDR2 SQIVND (reference sequence). The CDR3: CASSMGGSSYNSPLHF. Here the CDR3 DNA reads TGTGCCAGTAGTATGGGCGGGAGCTCCTATAATTCACCCCTCCACTTT.